There are many counts of the clone carrying this T cell receptor (beta chain). Its specificity is not known. The CDR3 is 17 amino acids. V lost 5 bases to trimming and J lost 2 bases; unmatched junction nucleotides: 8. CDR1 is MNHNY and CDR2 is SVGAGI in the germline V gene (reference sequence). The source of the sample is a study of human T cells and chemical hapten exposure. Study in general: Patients had diphenylcyclopropenone applied to the scalp weekly throughout the approximately 25-week study. 0.01% DPC was applied to the upper back in patch tests, which were read at 6 days. Study-wide points: The donors suffered from alopecia, so their immune response may not match that of healthy people.

Time point reported: patch test 2, 6 weeks after DPC sensitization. Stated treatment: therapeutic diphenylcyclopropenone sensitization with weekly scalp DPC. What the library attached to individual cDNA molecules were unique molecular identifiers. TCRdb re-derived calls from the RACE reads in MiXCR, one entry per CDR3 protein. The table lists some 150,000 distinct CDR3 sequences, approximately 12% of them singletons. Source: whole blood, taken in connection with sensitization to the hapten diphenylcyclopropenone (DPC). This chain uses TRBV6-6 with TRBJ2-6; TRBD2 aligns across 8 bases. This clonotype was sampled from a woman aged 45-59 years with alopecia areata. Some clones in this sample may be carry-over from other donors' samples. The CDR3 DNA reads as TGTGCCAGCAGTACCGGGACTAGAGGGGCTGGGGCCAACGTCCTGACTTTC. Its translation is CASSTGTRGAGANVLTF.